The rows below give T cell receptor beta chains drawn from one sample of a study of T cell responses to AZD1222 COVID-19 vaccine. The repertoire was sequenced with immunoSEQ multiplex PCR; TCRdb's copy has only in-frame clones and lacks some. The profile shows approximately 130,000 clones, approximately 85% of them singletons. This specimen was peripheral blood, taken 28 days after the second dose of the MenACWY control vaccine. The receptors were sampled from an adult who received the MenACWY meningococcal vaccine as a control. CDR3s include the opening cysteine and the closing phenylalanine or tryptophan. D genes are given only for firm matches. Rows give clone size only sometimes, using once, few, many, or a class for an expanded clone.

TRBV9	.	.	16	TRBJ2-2	TGTGCCAGCAGCCCGATAGGACGTGGGGGAACCGGGGAGCTGTTTTTT	CASSPIGRGGTGELFF
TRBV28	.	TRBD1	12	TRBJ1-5	TGTGCCAGCACCGACAGGGATCAGCCCCAGCATTTT	CASTDRDQPQHF
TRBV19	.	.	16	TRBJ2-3	TGTGCCAGTAGTACCGGACAGAGAATTAGCACAGATACGCAGTATTTT	CASSTGQRISTDTQYF
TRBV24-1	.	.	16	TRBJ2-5	TGTGCCACCAGTGATGGAGGGTGGGCTGCTAGGGAGACCCAGTACTTC	CATSDGGWAARETQYF
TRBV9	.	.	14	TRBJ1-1	TGTGCCAGCAATCTAGGGGCCCCGAACACTGAAGCTTTCTTT	CASNLGAPNTEAFF
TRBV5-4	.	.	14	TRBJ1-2	TGTGCCAGCAGCTCCTCTGTGGGGGGGTATGGCTACACCTTC	CASSSSVGGYGYTF
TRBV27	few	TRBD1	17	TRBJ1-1	TGTGCCAGCAGTTTAGTGTTTCAGGGGGCGTGGGGCACTGAAGCTTTCTTT	CASSLVFQGAWGTEAFF
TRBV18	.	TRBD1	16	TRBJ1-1	TGTGCCAGCTCACCCAGGGGGGCACGGGCGGACACTGAAGCTTTCTTT	CASSPRGARADTEAFF
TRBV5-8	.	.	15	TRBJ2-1	TGTGCCAGCAGCTTGGTGCGGGATTCCTACAATGAGCAGTTCTTC	CASSLVRDSYNEQFF
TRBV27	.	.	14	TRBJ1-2	TGTGCCAGCAGTTTGGACAGCGCTAACTATGGCTACACCTTC	CASSLDSANYGYTF
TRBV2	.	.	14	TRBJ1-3	TGTGCCAGCAGAGGGGGACGGGTGGAAAAGACCATATATTTT	CASRGGRVEKTIYF
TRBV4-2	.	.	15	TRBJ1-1	TGTGCCAGCAGCCAAGTTCTAGGATCGAACACTGAAGCTTTCTTT	CASSQVLGSNTEAFF
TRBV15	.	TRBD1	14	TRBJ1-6	TGTGCCACCTCAGCACGGGACAGGAGTTCACCCCTCCACTTT	CATSARDRSSPLHF
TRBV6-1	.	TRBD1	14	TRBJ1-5	TGTGCCAGCAGTGAAATGGACAGGGAGCAGCCCCAGCATTTT	CASSEMDREQPQHF
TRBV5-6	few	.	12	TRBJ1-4	TGTGCCAGCAGCGTCGTGAATGAAAAACTGTTTTTT	CASSVVNEKLFF
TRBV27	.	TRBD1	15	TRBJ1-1	TGTGCCAGCAGTCCCCCGGGACAGGGGCGGACTGAAGCTTTCTTT	CASSPPGQGRTEAFF
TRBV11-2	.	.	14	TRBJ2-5	TGTGCCAGCAGCTTTCAGGGTAGCAGGGAGACCCAGTACTTC	CASSFQGSRETQYF
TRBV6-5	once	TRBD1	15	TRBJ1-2	TGTGCCAGCAGTCCCGCCGGGACAGGGACCTATGGCTACACCTTC	CASSPAGTGTYGYTF
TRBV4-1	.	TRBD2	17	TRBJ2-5	TGCGCCAGCAGCCAAGATATGTTTGTCGGGGGGAGAGAGACCCAGTACTTC	CASSQDMFVGGRETQYF
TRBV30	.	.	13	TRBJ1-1	TGTGCCCAGAGAGACGGACAGAACACTGAAGCTTTCTTT	CAQRDGQNTEAFF
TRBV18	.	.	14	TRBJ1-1	TGTGCCAGCTCCCGGGTGCCACCGAACACTGAAGCTTTCTTT	CASSRVPPNTEAFF
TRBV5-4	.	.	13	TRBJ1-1	TGTGCCAGCAGGGTGGGACGATTTTCTGAAGCTTTCTTT	CASRVGRFSEAFF
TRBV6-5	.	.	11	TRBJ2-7	TGTGCCACCGCAGCGGGTTACGAGCAGTACTTC	CATAAGYEQYF
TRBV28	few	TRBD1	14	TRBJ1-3	TGTGCCAGCCATAAGGGGGCGCGGGGAAACACCATATATTTT	CASHKGARGNTIYF
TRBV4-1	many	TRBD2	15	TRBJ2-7	TGCGCCAGCAGCCAAGATCTGGTAGCGGGAGGCGAGCAGTACTTC	CASSQDLVAGGEQYF
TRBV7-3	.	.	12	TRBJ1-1	TGTGCCAGCAGCTTCGGAATTACTGAAGCTTTCTTT	CASSFGITEAFF
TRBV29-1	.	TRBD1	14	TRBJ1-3	TGCAGCGTTGAAGGCAGGGGGTCTGGAAACACCATATATTTT	CSVEGRGSGNTIYF
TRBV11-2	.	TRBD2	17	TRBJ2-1	TGTGCCAGCAGCTTCCGCAATTATGCTAGCGGGTACAATGAGCAGTTCTTC	CASSFRNYASGYNEQFF
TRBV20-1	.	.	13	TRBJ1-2	TGCAGTGCTAGTGTGGCAGGGAGCTATGGCTACACCTTC	CSASVAGSYGYTF
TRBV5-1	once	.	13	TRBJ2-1	TGCGCCAGCAGGGGTACGGGCTACCCTGAGCAGTTCTTC	CASRGTGYPEQFF
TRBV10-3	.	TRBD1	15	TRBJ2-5	TGTGCCATCAGTACCAGCCAGGGGGCGGGGGAGACCCAGTACTTC	CAISTSQGAGETQYF
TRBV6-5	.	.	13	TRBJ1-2	TGTGCCAGCAGGATTCAGCAGGGAAATGGCTACACCTTC	CASRIQQGNGYTF
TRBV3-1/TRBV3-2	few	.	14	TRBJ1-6	TGTGCCAGCAGCCAAGTCACGGGATATTCACCCCTCCACTTT	CASSQVTGYSPLHF
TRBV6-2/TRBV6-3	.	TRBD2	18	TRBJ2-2	TGTGCCAGCAGTTACGGTTGGCGGGAGGGCCCGAACACCGGGGAGCTGTTTTTT	CASSYGWREGPNTGELFF
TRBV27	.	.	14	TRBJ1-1	TGTGCCAGCAGGAGCGTCGGGGCGAACACTGAAGCTTTCTTT	CASRSVGANTEAFF
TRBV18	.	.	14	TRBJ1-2	TGTGCCAGCTCACCACCTGCCGCCAGCTATGGCTACACCTTC	CASSPPAASYGYTF
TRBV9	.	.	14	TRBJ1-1	TGTGCCAGCAGCGGGGGACATATGAACACTGAAGCTTTCTTT	CASSGGHMNTEAFF
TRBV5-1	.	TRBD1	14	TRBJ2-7	TGCGCCAGCAGCGCGGGACAGGGCTCCTACGAGCAGTACTTC	CASSAGQGSYEQYF
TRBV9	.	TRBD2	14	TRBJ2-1	TGTGCCAGCAGCCCAAGATCGAATAGCGGGACGCAGTTCTTC	CASSPRSNSGTQFF
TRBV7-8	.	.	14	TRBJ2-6	TGTGCCAACCAGATCGGCCCTGGGGCCAACGTCCTGACTTTC	CANQIGPGANVLTF
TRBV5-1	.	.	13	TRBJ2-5	TGCGCCAGCAGCTTGGGGGTCCAAGAGACCCAGTACTTC	CASSLGVQETQYF
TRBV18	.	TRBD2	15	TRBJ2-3	TGTGCCAGCTCACCAACGGGACTAGTCACAGATACGCAGTATTTT	CASSPTGLVTDTQYF
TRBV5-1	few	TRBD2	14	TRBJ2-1	TGCGCCAGCAGCTTCTCGTCTAGCGGGGGTGAGCAGTTCTTC	CASSFSSSGGEQFF
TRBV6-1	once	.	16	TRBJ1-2	TGTGCCAGCAGTGAAAACTTCGGGGCAACCGCATATGGCTACACCTTC	CASSENFGATAYGYTF
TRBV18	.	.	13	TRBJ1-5	TGTGCCAGCTCCAGGGGCGGGGATCAGCCCCAGCATTTT	CASSRGGDQPQHF
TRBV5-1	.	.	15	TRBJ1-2	TGCGCCAGCAGCTTGGCCGGGGATATCAGCTATGGCTACACCTTC	CASSLAGDISYGYTF